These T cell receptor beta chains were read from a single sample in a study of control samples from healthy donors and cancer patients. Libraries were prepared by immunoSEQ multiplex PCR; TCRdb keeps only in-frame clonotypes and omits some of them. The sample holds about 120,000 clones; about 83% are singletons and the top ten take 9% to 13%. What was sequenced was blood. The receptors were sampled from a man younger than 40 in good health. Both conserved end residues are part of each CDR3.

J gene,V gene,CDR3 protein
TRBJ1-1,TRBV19,CASIHSTGRAFF
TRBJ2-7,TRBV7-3,CASSATGTGDYEQYF
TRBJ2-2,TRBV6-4,CASSAGLARTGELFF
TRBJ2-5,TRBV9,CASSARQGQETQYF
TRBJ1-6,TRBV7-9,CASSLGHGPAGALHF
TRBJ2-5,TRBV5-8,CAETEGEWSQETQYF
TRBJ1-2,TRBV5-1,CASSLDRVNYGYTF
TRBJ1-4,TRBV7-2,CASSLAVGQGRKLFF
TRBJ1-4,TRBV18,CASSQTQGEKLFF
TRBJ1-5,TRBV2,CASSGGTSFSNQPQHF
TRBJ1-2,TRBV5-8,CASSRSLQGNYGYTF
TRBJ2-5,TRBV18,CASSSMRAETQYF
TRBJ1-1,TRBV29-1,CSVGQTGEAFF
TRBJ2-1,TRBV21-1,CASSNGPRNEQFF
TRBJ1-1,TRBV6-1,CASSEYKTGSKTEAFF
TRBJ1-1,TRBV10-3,CAISPTGTGGASNTEAFF
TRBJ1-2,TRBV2,CASRRTAVGGAF
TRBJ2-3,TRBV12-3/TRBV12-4,CASSLADTQYF
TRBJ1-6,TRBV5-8,CASSPLGGGNSPLHF
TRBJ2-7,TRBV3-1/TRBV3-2,CASRGTGGDEQYF
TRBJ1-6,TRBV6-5,CASKFPYNSPLHF
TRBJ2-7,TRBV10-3,CAIRESGEQYF
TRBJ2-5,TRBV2,CASSERVDFQETQYF
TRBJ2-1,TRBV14,CASSQEPPGYRNHNEQFF
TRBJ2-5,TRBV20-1,CSALPRETQYF
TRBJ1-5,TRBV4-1,CASSQRDRVLDQPQHF
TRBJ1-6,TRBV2,CASSEQPDSPLHF
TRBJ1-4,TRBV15,CATSRLYRDRGEKLFF
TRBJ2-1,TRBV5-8,CASSLQGASYNEQFF
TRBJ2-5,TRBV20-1,CSASRFRGQRETQYF
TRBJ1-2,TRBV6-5,CASSSGVGGYGYTF
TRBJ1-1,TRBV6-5,CASRNSNRNTEAFF
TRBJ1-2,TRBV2,CASSVPGQGYGYTF
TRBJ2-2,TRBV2,CASIWDTGELFF
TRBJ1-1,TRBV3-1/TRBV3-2,CASSQLELRTVRGAFF
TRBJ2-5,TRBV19,CASSLGLQETQYF
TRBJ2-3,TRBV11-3,CASSPGLAATDTQYF
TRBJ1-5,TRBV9,CASSEGSGNQPQHF
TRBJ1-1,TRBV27,CASRVGSLMNTEAFF
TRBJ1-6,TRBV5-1,CASSPGQGGSPLHF
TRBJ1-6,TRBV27,CASSLGTGGFYNSPLHF
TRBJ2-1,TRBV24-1,CATSVWGREQFF
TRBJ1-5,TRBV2,CASTISRYSNQPQHF
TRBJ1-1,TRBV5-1,CASSFSDIWSTEAFF
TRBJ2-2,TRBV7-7,CASSPQVNTGELFF
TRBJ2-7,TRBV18,CASSAGISYEQYF
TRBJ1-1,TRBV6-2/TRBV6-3,CASSHGQGAFF
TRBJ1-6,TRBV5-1,CASGPGQPGSPLHF
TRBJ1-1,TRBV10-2,CASRGQGFSGINTEAFF
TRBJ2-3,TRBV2,CASTVREGPDTQYF
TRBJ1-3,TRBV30,CAWSALYLRNTIYF
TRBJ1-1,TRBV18,CASSPPSQKNTEAFF
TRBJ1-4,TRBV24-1,CATSDSYNEKLFF